Each of the 32 T cell receptor beta chains below was sequenced from the same sample in a study of cytomegalovirus exposure and HLA in healthy donors. The PCR was carried out with 60 Vbeta primers and 13 Jbeta primers. Clones were read by immunoSEQ multiplex PCR, and TCRdb kept only the in-frame ones, dropping some. The table lists around 170,000 clones, 80% to 85% of them singletons. Source material: PBMCs. All receptors derive from a man aged 35 to 55 in good health and CMV-seropositive.

The chain joins TRBV4-3 to TRBJ2-5; TRBD2 matches 8 bases. The CDR3 sequence is 18 residues long. V was clipped by 3 bases and J by 2 bases; unmatched bases: 14. CDR1 is LGHNA and CDR2 is YSLEER in the germline V gene. CDR3 sequence reads: CASSQAPPGLGVQETQYF. Written as DNA, the CDR3 is TGCGCCAGCAGCCAGGCACCTCCGGGACTAGGGGTTCAAGAGACCCAGTACTTC.

Points on this clone: The sample holds other DNA sequences that translate to the same CDR3. V and J are TRBV7-9 and TRBJ1-2, with D possibly TRBD1 on 5 matching bases. The V gene's germline CDR1 is SEHNR and CDR2 FQNEAQ (reference sequence). V shed 4 bases and J shed 4 bases, with 7 bases lying between them. The CDR3 covers 12 residues. The CDR3 DNA reads as TGTGCCAGCAGCTCAGGGCTCTATGGCTACACCTTC. Translated: CASSSGLYGYTF.

The rearrangement joins TRBV27 to TRBJ1-5; D gene unclear. The CDR3 covers 13 residues. V lost 0 bases to trimming and J lost 9 bases, with 9 bases between them. Germline V CDR1 and CDR2: MNHEY, SMNVEV (reference sequence). The CDR3 DNA reads as TGTGCCAGCAGTTTATCTACCGGGGTGCCCCAGCATTTT. It specifies CASSLSTGVPQHF.

This clone was detected only a few times. The chain combines TRBV10-2 with TRBJ2-7; TRBD2 matches at 8 bases. The CDR3 spans 14 residues. The J segment lost 0 bases and the V segment lost 4 bases, leaving 2 bases of the junction unmatched. Germline CDR1 reads WSHSY; CDR2 reads SAAADI. The CDR3 coding sequence is TGCGCCAGCAGTGGCGGGGGGCCCTCCTACGAGCAGTACTTC. Its translation: CASSGGGPSYEQYF.

This clone was observed a handful of times. This sequence joins TRBV18 and TRBJ1-1, with D perhaps matching TRBD1 (6 bases). V gave up 3 bases and J gave up 2 bases, with 13 bases separating them. Germline CDR1 reads KGHSH; CDR2 reads LQKENI. This CDR3 contains 15 residues. This chain's CDR3 is CASSPRTADNTEAFF. Here the CDR3 DNA reads TGTGCCAGCTCACCTCGGACAGCCGATAACACTGAAGCTTTCTTT.

V usage is TRBV11-2 and J usage is TRBJ1-2; D is ambiguous. Trimming took 4 bases from V and 6 from J, leaving 12 bases between them. The CDR3 extends over 13 amino acids. Germline values: CDR1 SGHAT, CDR2 FQNNGV. This chain's CDR3 is CASSSVEWDGYTF. CDR3 nucleotides: TGTGCCAGCAGCTCGGTGGAGTGGGATGGCTACACCTTC.

The chain recombines TRBV14 with TRBJ2-5; perhaps TRBD1 as D (5 bases). Germline lookup yields CDR1 SGHDN and CDR2 FVKESK. CDR3 size: 13 residues. V lost 2 bases to trimming and J lost 5 bases, with 9 bases between them. CDR3 in DNA: TGTGCCAGCAGCCAACTGGGGCGGGAGACCCAGTACTTC. It translates to CASSQLGRETQYF.

For the CDR3, the DNA is TGTGCCAGCAGACAGGGGGCAAAAGAGACCCAGTACTTC. Translation gives CASRQGAKETQYF. The V and J genes are TRBV7-2 and TRBJ2-5, with TRBD1 identical over 9 bases. The CDR3 is 13 residues long. The germline V gene encodes CDR1 SGHTA and CDR2 FQGNSA. The V gene end was trimmed by 6 bases and the J gene end by 3 bases; junction bases not matched to a gene: 2. Looking up the rest from reference TRBV7-2 and TRBJ2-5 gives the full variable domain: GAGVSQSPSNKVTEKGKDVELRCDPISGHTALYWYRQSLGQGLEFLIYFQGNSAPDKSGLPSDRFSAERTGGSVSTLTIQRTQQEDSAVYLCASRQGAKETQYFGPGTRLLVL.

The sample holds a few counts of this clone. CDR3 bases: TGTGCCAGCAGCTCAGGTTCCTGGGAAGAGACCCAGTACTTC. The encoded protein is CASSSGSWEETQYF. The V gene is TRBV11-1, the J gene TRBJ2-5; D unclear. V was trimmed by 4 bases and J by 3 bases, leaving 12 bases between them. The germline V gene encodes CDR1 SGHAT and CDR2 FQDESV (reference sequence). The CDR3 totals 14 residues.

This chain uses TRBV5-4 with TRBJ2-7; 10 bases map to TRBD1. Trimming removed 3 bases from V and 5 bases from J; junction bases left unmatched: 5. The length of the CDR3 is 14 residues. CDR1 and CDR2 (germline): SGHNT, YYREEE (reference sequence). CDR3 in DNA: TGTGCCAGCAGCTCCCGGGACAGGGGCCACGAGCAGTACTTC. Its protein is CASSSRDRGHEQYF.

The genes are TRBV29-1 and TRBJ2-3; TRBD1 is a possible D gene (5 bases). Deletions cut 7 bases from V and 4 bases from J, with 18 bases between. The CDR3 covers 14 residues. Germline-derived CDR1 and CDR2 are SQVTM and ANQGSEA. Here the CDR3 DNA reads TGCAGCGCTGGGGCAGGGCGAAGGGCAGATACGCAGTATTTT. It encodes CSAGAGRRADTQYF.

The CDR3 region is CASRPSGGRKETQYF. The CDR3 DNA reads as TGTGCCAGCAGACCCTCGGGGGGTCGGAAAGAGACCCAGTACTTC. This rearrangement joins TRBV27 to TRBJ2-5; 7 positions match TRBD2. The CDR3 totals 15 residues. V trimming: 6 bases; J trimming: 3 bases; junction bases outside the gene matches: 10. Germline CDR1 reads MNHEY; CDR2 reads SMNVEV (reference sequence).

This chain joins TRBV30 and TRBJ1-2; tentatively, D is TRBD1 (5 bases). Trimming removed 5 bases from V and 5 bases from J, with 15 bases in between. CDR1 and CDR2 (germline): GTSNPN, SVGIG (reference sequence). The CDR3 consists of 13 residues. Here the CDR3 DNA reads TGTGCCTGGGGGGGGGAACGCTTTTATGGCTACACCTTC. Translated, it gives CAWGGERFYGYTF. The entire variable domain, with the rest obtained from reference TRBV30 and TRBJ1-2, is as follows: SQTIHQWPATLVQPVGSPLSLECTVEGTSNPNLYWYRQAAGRGLQLLFYSVGIGQISSEVPQNLSASRPQDRQFILSSKKLLLSDSGFYLCAWGGERFYGYTFGSGTRLTVV.

The chain employs TRBV5-8 and TRBJ2-7; TRBD2 matches 8 bases. The CDR3 totals 15 residues. V trimming: 5 bases; J trimming: 2 bases; junction bases outside the gene matches: 9. Germline CDR1 SGHTS, CDR2 YDEGEE. Here the CDR3 reads CASSTPGLGPYEQYF. For the CDR3, the DNA is TGTGCCAGCAGTACTCCGGGACTAGGACCCTACGAGCAGTACTTC.

The CDR3 loop is CASSTTGNRVEQYF. The DNA of the CDR3 is TGCGCCAGCAGCACGACAGGGAACAGAGTCGAGCAGTACTTC. The chain employs TRBV5-1 and TRBJ2-7; 7 nucleotides align to TRBD1. The CDR3 sequence is 14 residues long. Germline CDR1 SGHRS, CDR2 YFSETQ. V shed 4 bases and J 6 bases; nucleotides not matched to a gene: 10. The whole variable domain, filled in from reference TRBV5-1 and TRBJ2-7, reads KAGVTQTPRYLIKTRGQQVTLSCSPISGHRSVSWYQQTPGQGLQFLFEYFSETQRNKGNFPGRFSGRQFSNSRSEMNVSTLELGDSALYLCASSTTGNRVEQYFGPGTRLTVT.

The chain has TRBV19 and TRBJ1-1; tentatively, D is TRBD1 (5 bases). V was trimmed by 7 bases and J by 3 bases, leaving 9 bases between them. Looked up from germline, CDR1 is LNHDA and CDR2 is SQIVND (reference sequence). The CDR3 is 12 amino acids. The CDR3 DNA reads TGTGCCAGTATCAGGGAGGACACTGAAGCTTTCTTT. Translated: CASIREDTEAFF.

The V call is TRBV7-3, the J call TRBJ2-3, with D maybe TRBD2 (6 bases). The germline V gene encodes CDR1 SGHTA and CDR2 FQGTGA. With 5 bases removed from V and 2 bases from J, the gap between germline ends came to 17 bases. The CDR3 covers 16 residues. CDR3 in amino acids: CASSQGTSLLTDTQYF. CDR3 nucleotide sequence: TGTGCCAGCAGCCAAGGAACTAGCCTGCTCACAGATACGCAGTATTTT.

A note on this clone: The same CDR3 is also encoded by other DNA sequences in this sample. The V call is TRBV5-1, the J call TRBJ1-2, with unresolved D. The V and J ends lost 0 bases and 8 bases respectively, with 8 bases between them. CDR3 size: 12 residues. Germline loops: CDR1 SGHRS, CDR2 YFSETQ. CDR3 sequence (DNA): TGCGCCAGCAGCTTGGAACTAGAAGGCTACACCTTC. Translating gives CASSLELEGYTF. The full variable domain, in which reference TRBV5-1 and TRBJ1-2 provide the parts outside the CDR3, is KAGVTQTPRYLIKTRGQQVTLSCSPISGHRSVSWYQQTPGQGLQFLFEYFSETQRNKGNFPGRFSGRQFSNSRSEMNVSTLELGDSALYLCASSLELEGYTFGSGTRLTVV.

The rearrangement links TRBV28 to TRBJ2-7; 8 positions agree with TRBD1. The CDR3 loop spans 14 amino acids. In germline, CDR1 is MDHEN, CDR2 SYDVKM. V was pared by 5 bases and J by 2 bases, with 5 bases of the junction left unmatched. CDR3 sequence reads: CASSPQGAPYEQYF. The DNA for the CDR3 is TGTGCCAGCAGTCCCCAGGGGGCTCCCTACGAGCAGTACTTC.

CDR3 loop: CASSVPSGGYNEQFF. The DNA for the CDR3 is TGTGCCAGCAGCGTCCCTAGCGGGGGCTACAATGAGCAGTTCTTC. The gene calls are TRBV9 and TRBJ2-1, with TRBD2 matching over 10 bases. The CDR3 length is 15 residues. Germline trimming cut 2 bases from V and 3 bases from J; bases unmatched to any gene: 2. Germline V gene data show CDR1 as SGDLS and CDR2 as YYNGEE.

This clone was found once. The gene calls are TRBV21-1 and TRBJ2-7; TRBD2, as called in the table, went unchecked against the DNA. TRBV21-1 is recorded as a pseudogene. The CDR3 runs to 15 residues. CDR3 in amino acids: CASSPGDVYSYEQYF. The CDR3 nucleotides read TGTGCCAGCAGCCCGGGGGACGTCTACTCCTACGAGCAGTACTTC.

V gene TRBV28 combines with J gene TRBJ2-5, with D hard to call. CDR1 and CDR2 from the germline V gene are MDHEN and SYDVKM. V was clipped by 5 bases and J by 4 bases, with 14 bases between them. The CDR3 is 14 amino acids. Here the CDR3 reads CASSPVIPRETQYF. As DNA, the CDR3 is TGTGCCAGCAGTCCGGTTATTCCTAGAGAGACCCAGTACTTC.

V usage is TRBV10-3 and J usage is TRBJ1-2, with D tentatively TRBD1 (6 bases). Trimming cost V 5 bases and J 4 bases, with 14 bases left between them. CDR3 length equals 14 residues. From germline, CDR1 is ENHRY and CDR2 SYGVKD. The CDR3 region has the DNA TGTGCCATCAGTCCCCCCGAGGACAGCTATGGCTACACCTTC. This sequence encodes CAISPPEDSYGYTF.

V is TRBV4-3 and J is TRBJ1-1; D may be TRBD1 (5 bases). The V end was cut by 1 base, the J end by 5 bases, with 14 bases between. Germline lookup yields CDR1 LGHNA and CDR2 YSLEER. This CDR3 is built from 15 residues. CDR3 loop: CASSQVQGLRTEAFF. CDR3 DNA sequence: TGCGCCAGCAGCCAAGTGCAGGGTTTAAGGACTGAAGCTTTCTTT.

The genes are TRBV19 and TRBJ2-3; a weak D match, TRBD1 (6 bases). CDR1 LNHDA and CDR2 SQIVND come from the germline V gene (reference sequence). The CDR3 consists of 13 residues. The V gene lost 7 bases and the J gene lost 2 bases, with 10 bases spanning the gap. CDR3: CASTGDITDTQYF. CDR3 coding DNA: TGTGCCAGTACCGGGGACATCACAGATACGCAGTATTTT.

The chain employs TRBV5-1 and TRBJ2-7; 10 bases agree with TRBD1. CDR1 is SGHRS, CDR2 YFSETQ, per germline. The CDR3 is 14 amino acids. Trimming at V came to 3 bases and at J to 1 base, leaving 1 base not matched to a gene. CDR3 sequence reads: CASSWGQGSYEQYF. CDR3 DNA sequence: TGCGCCAGCAGCTGGGGACAGGGGTCCTACGAGCAGTACTTC.

This clone was recorded only once. The chain links TRBV5-1 to TRBJ2-7; 7 bases map to TRBD1. Trimming removed 1 base from V and 4 bases from J; junction bases left unmatched: 5. CDR3 length: 14 amino acids. The germline CDR1 and CDR2 sequences are SGHRS and YFSETQ. Here the CDR3 DNA reads TGCGCCAGCAGCTTGTTGGGACAGAATTACGAGCAGTACTTC. Its protein product is CASSLLGQNYEQYF.

This clone was recorded only once. This rearrangement joins TRBV30 to TRBJ2-7, with 7 bases that match TRBD1. V was clipped by 2 bases and J by 1 base; unmatched bases: 5. CDR3 length: 14 amino acids. Germline V gives CDR1 GTSNPN, CDR2 SVGIG (reference sequence). The chain's CDR3 is CAWSTQTGSYEQYF. Written as DNA, the CDR3 is TGTGCCTGGAGTACACAGACAGGGTCCTACGAGCAGTACTTC.

This rearrangement joins TRBV6-5 to TRBJ2-1, with D possibly being TRBD1 (5 bases). Trimming removed 2 bases from V and 7 bases from J, with 6 bases in between. The CDR3 is 12 amino acids. In germline, CDR1 is MNHEY, CDR2 SVGAGI. CDR3: CASSYKGNEQFF. The CDR3 bases are TGTGCCAGCAGTTACAAGGGGAATGAGCAGTTCTTC.

This chain joins TRBV7-8 and TRBJ2-5; TRBD2 agrees at 8 bases. CDR1 and CDR2 from the germline V gene are SGHVS and FQNEAQ. The V gene end was trimmed by 5 bases and the J gene end by 7 bases; junction bases not matched to a gene: 9. The CDR3 spans 14 residues. The CDR3 sequence is CASSNSSGSGTQYF. The CDR3 DNA reads as TGTGCCAGCAGCAACTCTAGCGGGTCAGGGACCCAGTACTTC.

The chain is built from TRBV28 and TRBJ2-1; 7 nucleotides align to TRBD2. The germline V gene encodes CDR1 MDHEN and CDR2 SYDVKM. The J segment lost 4 bases and the V segment lost 4 bases, leaving 10 bases of the junction unmatched. The length of the CDR3 is 16 residues. Written as DNA, the CDR3 is TGTGCCAGCAGTTCCCCTAGCGGCTTAAAATACAATGAGCAGTTCTTC. Amino acid sequence: CASSSPSGLKYNEQFF.

The count of this clone is one. In DNA, the CDR3 is TGCGCCAGCAGCTGGACTAGCGGGGGGCTAGACAATGAGCAGTTCTTC. Translation: CASSWTSGGLDNEQFF. This chain joins TRBV5-1 and TRBJ2-1; TRBD2 agrees at 14 bases. Germline V lookup: CDR1 SGHRS, CDR2 YFSETQ. V lost 3 bases and J lost 5; bases outside the gene matches: 4. This CDR3 is built from 16 residues.